This is a list of T cell receptor beta chains from one sample in a study of human T cells and chemical hapten exposure. TCRdb used MiXCR to reprocess the RACE reads, holding one entry per CDR3 protein. The sample carries roughly 180,000 distinct CDR3 sequences, around 15% recorded once. The sample consisted of whole blood, taken in connection with sensitization to the hapten diphenylcyclopropenone (DPC). These receptors were obtained from a woman under 40 with alopecia areata. Some clones in this sample may be carry-over from other donors' samples. CDR3s include the opening cysteine and the closing phenylalanine or tryptophan. The D gene is left open where the match is weak.

d_call | j_call | v_call | cdr3_aa
TRBD1 | TRBJ1-1 | TRBV7-9 | CASSLGDREHTEAFF
TRBD1 | TRBJ2-3 | TRBV6-1 | CASSPGQRDTQYF
NA | TRBJ1-2 | TRBV7-9 | CASSSTPNYGYTF
TRBD2 | TRBJ2-7 | TRBV12-3/TRBV12-4 | CASSPIAGNSYEQYF
NA | TRBJ1-1 | TRBV5-1 | CASSLSHANTEAFF
NA | TRBJ1-1 | TRBV12-5 | CASGLVQLTGEAFF
NA | TRBJ1-1 | TRBV30 | CAWSVRGNTEAFF
NA | TRBJ2-7 | TRBV7-9 | CASAGAEQYF
NA | TRBJ1-5 | TRBV19 | CASSIGDNQPQHF
NA | TRBJ2-3 | TRBV23-1 | CASRGASTDTQYF
NA | TRBJ2-5 | TRBV12-3/TRBV12-4 | CASSLQLLQETQYF
TRBD1 | TRBJ1-2 | TRBV3-1 | CASSSSGTGDGYTF
TRBD1 | TRBJ1-2 | TRBV28 | CASNPGGAGYGYTF
NA | TRBJ1-6 | TRBV20-1 | CSARGVGRNSSLHF
NA | TRBJ1-5 | TRBV19 | CASSRGGGESSNQPQHF
NA | TRBJ1-4 | TRBV12-3/TRBV12-4 | CASSLTGSNEKLFF
NA | TRBJ1-1 | TRBV4-2 | CASSQDIGRPGVEAFF
NA | TRBJ1-1 | TRBV3-1 | CASSRTPGGNTEAFF
NA | TRBJ2-2 | TRBV5-4 | CASSPDSTGELFF
NA | TRBJ2-1 | TRBV7-3 | CASSARARNEQFF
NA | TRBJ2-4 | TRBV12-3/TRBV12-4 | CASSLGQNKNIQYF
NA | TRBJ2-3 | TRBV20-1 | CSAPVVFTDTQYF
TRBD1 | TRBJ2-2 | TRBV12-3/TRBV12-4 | CASSSTGMTGELFF
TRBD1 | TRBJ2-5 | TRBV20-1 | CSASPGGETQYF